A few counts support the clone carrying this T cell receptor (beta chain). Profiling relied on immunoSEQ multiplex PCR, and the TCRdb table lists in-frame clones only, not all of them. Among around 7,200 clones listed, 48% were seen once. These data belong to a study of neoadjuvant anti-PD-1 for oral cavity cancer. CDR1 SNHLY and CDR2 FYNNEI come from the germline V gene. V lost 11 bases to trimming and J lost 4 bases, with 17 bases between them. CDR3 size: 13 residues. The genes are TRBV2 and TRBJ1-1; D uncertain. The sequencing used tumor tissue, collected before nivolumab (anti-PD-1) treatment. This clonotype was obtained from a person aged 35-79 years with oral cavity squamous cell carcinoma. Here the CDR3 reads CASRVGRSTEAFF. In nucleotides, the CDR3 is TGTGCCTCTCGAGTCGGACGATCCACTGAAGCTTTCTTT.